These T cell receptor beta chains were read from a single sample in a study of cytomegalovirus exposure and HLA in healthy donors. Repertoires were generated with immunoSEQ multiplex PCR, while TCRdb's copy carries only in-frame clones and drops some. The data hold some 320,000 clones, with approximately 90% observed a single time. Sequencing was carried out using PBMCs. The receptors were sampled from a young woman in good health and CMV-seropositive. Both conserved end residues are trimmed from each CDR3. Each record gives: J gene, V gene, CDR3 length, CDR3 protein.

J: TRBJ1-5; V: TRBV7-2; length: 13; CDR3: ASSVGDRGHQPQH
J: TRBJ2-1; V: TRBV5-1; length: 10; CDR3: ASSYRSGEQF
J: TRBJ2-1; V: TRBV5-6; length: 13; CDR3: ASIRGQGVNNEQF
J: TRBJ1-5; V: TRBV30; length: 12; CDR3: AWSVQGDGQPQH
J: TRBJ1-5; V: TRBV9; length: 13; CDR3: ASSPRTGLDQPQH
J: TRBJ2-7; V: TRBV7-5; length: 15; CDR3: ARSPSPQGLRTYEQY
J: TRBJ2-7; V: TRBV4-3; length: 14; CDR3: ASSQDFAAKSYEQY
J: TRBJ2-1; V: TRBV7-3; length: 14; CDR3: ASSSGTSGMVNEQF
J: TRBJ2-7; V: TRBV15; length: 15; CDR3: ATSRDLPGQGLYEQY
J: TRBJ1-2; V: TRBV30; length: 13; CDR3: AWSVRDRINYGYT
J: TRBJ1-2; V: TRBV20-1; length: 9; CDR3: SARGGGGYT
J: TRBJ2-7; V: TRBV10-3; length: 11; CDR3: AISESDKYEQY
J: TRBJ2-7; V: TRBV5-6; length: 12; CDR3: ASSLRQGLSEQY
J: TRBJ1-4; V: TRBV4-2; length: 15; CDR3: ASSRTAGWATNEKLF
J: TRBJ1-5; V: TRBV5-5; length: 11; CDR3: ASSLADRVAQH
J: TRBJ2-1; V: TRBV27; length: 14; CDR3: ASSSSTSGIYNEQF
J: TRBJ1-2; V: TRBV29-1; length: 12; CDR3: SVGGAGQNYGYT
J: TRBJ1-1; V: TRBV7-2; length: 13; CDR3: ASSLSGGSNTEAF
J: TRBJ2-2; V: TRBV15; length: 13; CDR3: ATSRGRTNDGELF
J: TRBJ2-7; V: TRBV6-6; length: 14; CDR3: ASSYYTTGDPYEQY
J: TRBJ1-5; V: TRBV25-1; length: 12; CDR3: ASSGTRGNQPQH
J: TRBJ2-7; V: TRBV25-1; length: 11; CDR3: ASSEWRQGEQY
J: TRBJ1-6; V: TRBV7-2; length: 12; CDR3: ASSFQADNSPLH
J: TRBJ2-3; V: TRBV7-3; length: 11; CDR3: ASSLGYTDTQY
J: TRBJ2-7; V: TRBV10-3; length: 13; CDR3: AISESDRMNYEQY
J: TRBJ2-1; V: TRBV10-3; length: 12; CDR3: AIAGRTGGYEQF
J: TRBJ1-2; V: TRBV7-8; length: 13; CDR3: ASQPSGIGYDGYT
J: TRBJ2-3; V: TRBV2; length: 11; CDR3: ASSESAADTQY
J: TRBJ1-2; V: TRBV29-1; length: 12; CDR3: SVASGSSNYGYT
J: TRBJ2-5; V: TRBV7-7; length: 12; CDR3: ASSWVGGEETQY
J: TRBJ2-7; V: TRBV7-6; length: 17; CDR3: ASSLVFGTGGARVYEQY
J: TRBJ1-1; V: TRBV11-2; length: 9; CDR3: ASSPYTEAF
J: TRBJ2-1; V: TRBV12-5; length: 13; CDR3: ASGPPGARSNEQF
J: TRBJ2-5; V: TRBV9; length: 13; CDR3: ASSVLAGVQETQY
J: TRBJ2-3; V: TRBV13; length: 13; CDR3: ASSFTGAGTDTQY
J: TRBJ1-5; V: TRBV28; length: 14; CDR3: ASESWTEYSNQPQH
J: TRBJ1-4; V: TRBV11-2; length: 13; CDR3: ASSPTTGVNEKLF
J: TRBJ2-1; V: TRBV30; length: 15; CDR3: AWRARTGAASYNEQF
J: TRBJ1-2; V: TRBV4-3; length: 12; CDR3: ASSQVPVNYGYT
J: TRBJ1-2; V: TRBV30; length: 11; CDR3: AWSVGGAGGYT